This T cell receptor beta chain stems from a study of glioma-infiltrating T cells after dendritic cell vaccination. About the study: Monocyte-derived dendritic cells, cultured less than 9 days with IL-4 and GM-CSF, were pulsed with autologous tumor lysate. Patients received three intradermal dendritic cell vaccine injections at biweekly intervals.

Germline V gives CDR1 SGHDN, CDR2 FVKESK. V lost 0 bases and J lost 1, with 7 bases in between. The CDR3 has 14 residues. Some clones are missing from TCRdb's copy, which holds only in-frame ones; the method was immunoSEQ multiplex PCR. Here the sample spans tens of thousands of clones, over 75% being singletons. General observations from the study: The cohort had few patients with full blood and tumor sets.

Points on this clone: Antigen: not known.

Described time point: after dendritic cell vaccination, including at tumor progression/relapse. None of the glioblastoma patients had an isocitrate dehydrogenase mutation. This sequence joins TRBV14 and TRBJ2-7; no reliable D call. Here the sequenced sample was blood, taken after dendritic cell vaccination. The clonotype was recovered from a human donor with glioblastoma. The CDR3 nucleotides are TGTGCCAGCAGCCAAGATCCGGGTTCCTACGAGCAGTACTTC. Its translation: CASSQDPGSYEQYF.